This T cell receptor (beta chain) was recorded in a study of T-cell memory formation after mild COVID-19. Study results and caveats: Contracting clones localized mainly to CM and EM when CD4+ and mainly to EMRA when CD8+. Nothing confirmed that second-wave clones peaking on day 37 were specific for SARS-CoV-2.

This CDR3 has 13 amino acids. Deletions cut 3 bases from V and 8 bases from J, with 12 bases between. Germline CDR1 SGHTA, CDR2 FQGNSA. It was 5'RACE with constant-segment primers that produced the TCR alpha and TCR beta cDNA libraries, which carried sample barcodes and UMIs. TCRdb re-called the 5' RACE reads through MiXCR, storing one row per CDR3 protein. Found here are approximately 350,000 distinct CDR3 sequences, 13% of them singletons; the top ten hold roughly 23%. This clonotype was detected many times. The antigen is unknown. The source is a man aged 18 to 35 who had mild COVID-19 (a few samples of this study predate the infection). Cell type and time point are not known. The chain combines TRBV7-2 with TRBJ2-3; TRBD1 is a possible D gene (5 bases). The sample taken for sequencing was PBMCs or a T cell subset sorted from them (not recorded which). The CDR3, as DNA: TGTGCCAGCAGCTTGGGGCCAGTGAGTACGCAGTATTTT. Protein product: CASSLGPVSTQYF.